Presented here are 24 T cell receptor beta chains from one specimen sequenced in a study of PD-1 blockade in classical Hodgkin lymphoma. This table comes from immunoSEQ multiplex PCR, and its TCRdb copy is limited to in-frame clones, with some not included. This table has roughly 20,000 clones, over 65% appearing once. The time point was: cycle 4 day 1 (C4D1), after 6 weeks of nivolumab. Each and every patient relapsed after autologous stem cell transplantation, and patients got differing brentuximab vedotin exposure. Sequencing was performed on peripheral blood mononuclear cells (PBMCs), taken before the fourth cycle of nivolumab. These receptors came from a human donor with classical Hodgkin lymphoma.

The CDR3 nucleotides are TGTGCCAGCAGCTTCCAATTAGCGGGAGCGAACACCGGGGAGCTGTTTTTT. Its translation: CASSFQLAGANTGELFF. This chain links TRBV13 with TRBJ2-2; the match to TRBD2 covers 9 bases. The CDR3 is 17 amino acids. J gave up 0 bases and V 3 bases, and 5 bases lay outside the gene matches. From germline, CDR1 is PRHDT and CDR2 FYEKMQ (reference sequence). The full variable domain, in which reference TRBV13 and TRBJ2-2 provide the parts outside the CDR3, is AAGVIQSPRHLIKEKRETATLKCYPIPRHDTVYWYQQGPGQDPQFLISFYEKMQSDKGSIPDRFSAQQFSDYHSELNMSSLELGDSALYFCASSFQLAGANTGELFFGEGSRLTVL.

This clone was observed a handful of times. This rearrangement joins TRBV28 to TRBJ1-2; D is possibly TRBD1 (6 bases). This CDR3 has 11 amino acids. Deletions cut 5 bases from V and 10 bases from J, with 11 bases between. In germline, CDR1 is MDHEN, CDR2 SYDVKM. The DNA of the CDR3 is TGTGCCAGCAGTAGGGGGAGAGACTACACCTTC. It is translated as CASSRGRDYTF.

The V and J genes are TRBV6-5 and TRBJ2-1, with D tentatively TRBD2 (7 bases). Germline values: CDR1 MNHEY, CDR2 SVGAGI. This CDR3 is 15 amino acids long. CDR3: CPGGLRGSSYNEQFF. DNA for the CDR3: TGTCCTGGGGGGCTCCGCGGGAGCTCCTACAATGAGCAGTTCTTC.

The chain has TRBV11-1 and TRBJ1-3, with TRBD1 identical over 9 bases. Germline V gene sequence: CDR1 SGHAT, CDR2 FQDESV (reference sequence). This CDR3 has 15 residues. Trimming cost V 5 bases and J 4 bases; bases outside gene matches: 6. CDR3 protein: CASSLGTGNGNTIYF. The CDR3 nucleotides are TGTGCCAGCAGCCTGGGGACAGGGAACGGAAACACCATATATTTT. Together with reference TRBV11-1 and TRBJ1-3, the CDR3 gives the full variable domain: EAEVAQSPRYKITEKSQAVAFWCDPISGHATLYWYRQILGQGPELLVQFQDESVVDDSQLPKDRFSAERLKGVDSTLKIQPAELGDSAMYLCASSLGTGNGNTIYFGEGSWLTVV.

The genes are TRBV5-1 and TRBJ2-5; perhaps TRBD1 as D (5 bases). Trimming took 2 bases from V and 5 from J, leaving 10 bases between them. Germline loops: CDR1 SGHRS, CDR2 YFSETQ. The CDR3 is made up of 13 amino acids. For the CDR3, the DNA is TGCGCCAGCAGCTTCGCAGGGTGGGAGACCCAGTACTTC. Translating it yields CASSFAGWETQYF.

The V gene is TRBV5-1, the J gene TRBJ2-7; tentatively, D is TRBD2 (5 bases). V lost 4 bases to trimming and J lost 3 bases, with 11 bases between them. Germline-derived CDR1 and CDR2 are SGHRS and YFSETQ. This CDR3 has 13 amino acids. In DNA, the CDR3 is TGCGCCAGCAGCACGGGGTCGGGCTACGAGCAGTACTTC. Translated: CASSTGSGYEQYF.

This rearrangement joins TRBV19 to TRBJ2-7; 14 positions match TRBD2. Germline CDR1 is LNHDA and CDR2 is SQIVND (reference sequence). V shed 4 bases, J shed 4 bases, and the junction held 6 bases outside the gene matches. CDR3 length equals 16 residues. The CDR3 DNA follows: TGTGCCAGTAGTAAGGGACTAGCGGGAGTCGGGTACGAGCAGTACTTC. As protein: CASSKGLAGVGYEQYF.

The genes are TRBV30 and TRBJ2-7, with unresolved D. Trimming cost V 0 bases and J 4 bases, with 4 bases left between them. This CDR3 has 11 residues. In germline, CDR1 is GTSNPN, CDR2 SVGIG (reference sequence). CDR3 protein: CAWSVQYEQYF. The CDR3 DNA follows: TGTGCCTGGAGTGTACAGTACGAGCAGTACTTC. The whole variable domain, filled in from reference TRBV30 and TRBJ2-7, reads SQTIHQWPATLVQPVGSPLSLECTVEGTSNPNLYWYRQAAGRGLQLLFYSVGIGQISSEVPQNLSASRPQDRQFILSSKKLLLSDSGFYLCAWSVQYEQYFGPGTRLTVT.

About this clone: One junction end disagrees with the germline gene, perhaps due to a read error. This rearrangement joins TRBV10-3 to TRBJ1-2; 7 bases agree with TRBD1. This CDR3 contains 15 residues. Germline CDR1 and CDR2: ENHRY and SYGVKD. CDR3 in amino acids: CASSAQTGTHYGYTF. The CDR3 nucleotides are TGTGCCAGCAGTGCCCAGACAGGGACACACTATGGCTACACCTTC.

The chain uses TRBV10-3 and TRBJ1-4, with 7 bases that match TRBD1. CDR1 and CDR2 from the germline V gene are ENHRY and SYGVKD. The ends lost 8 bases at V and 8 bases at J; junction bases unmatched: 5. The CDR3 loop spans 12 amino acids. CDR3 loop: CAIGSGGEKLFF. The CDR3 bases are TGTGCCATCGGGTCAGGGGGAGAAAAACTGTTTTTT.

The chain carries TRBV27 and TRBJ2-7; the match to TRBD1 covers 8 bases. From germline, CDR1 is MNHEY and CDR2 SMNVEV (reference sequence). CDR3 size: 16 residues. J lost 2 bases, V lost 5 bases, and 11 bases had no gene match. CDR3 loop: CASSTVTGAIAYEQYF. Here the CDR3 DNA reads TGTGCCAGCAGTACCGTGACAGGGGCGATAGCCTACGAGCAGTACTTC.

The genes are TRBV30 and TRBJ1-6; 7 bases agree with TRBD1. Trimming removed 1 base from V and 6 bases from J; junction bases left unmatched: 6. Germline CDR1 and CDR2: GTSNPN and SVGIG (reference sequence). The CDR3 has 15 residues. CDR3 loop: CAWSGGGTVNSPLHF. The DNA for the CDR3 is TGTGCCTGGAGTGGGGGAGGGACAGTTAATTCACCCCTCCACTTT.

V and J are TRBV5-1 and TRBJ2-3, with TRBD2 matching 14 bases. The CDR3 totals 18 residues. Unmatched junction bases numbered 11, after V lost 4 bases and J lost 4 bases. The V gene's germline CDR1 is SGHRS and CDR2 YFSETQ. The chain's CDR3 is CASSQGLAGVISPDTQYF. CDR3 DNA sequence: TGCGCCAGCAGCCAGGGACTAGCGGGAGTTATTTCCCCAGATACGCAGTATTTT.

Only a few counts were recorded for this clone. The rearrangement uses TRBV27 and TRBJ1-2; D is possibly TRBD1 (5 bases). The CDR3 length is 14 residues. Germline V gives CDR1 MNHEY, CDR2 SMNVEV (reference sequence). V gave up 0 bases and J gave up 3 bases, with 8 bases separating them. In DNA form, the CDR3 reads TGTGCCAGCAGTTTATCTGGGGGAGACTATGGCTACACCTTC. Its translation: CASSLSGGDYGYTF.

This chain joins TRBV5-4 and TRBJ1-3; no clear D gene. The germline V gene has CDR1 SGHNT and CDR2 YYREEE (reference sequence). V was shortened by 3 bases and J by 0 bases, with 13 bases between the two germline ends. The CDR3 runs to 16 residues. The CDR3 here is CASSSYMETSGNTIYF. The CDR3 DNA is TGTGCCAGCAGCTCCTACATGGAGACCTCTGGAAACACCATATATTTT.

In its sample, this clone was seen a few times. The J gene is TRBJ2-7, the V gene TRBV7-9; weak D call: TRBD2 (6 bases). CDR1 is SEHNR, CDR2 FQNEAQ, per germline (reference sequence). The CDR3 is 14 residues long. V was clipped by 2 bases and J by 5 bases, with 13 bases between them. DNA of the CDR3: TGTGCCAGCAGCTTAAGTGCTAGCGATCACGAGCAGTACTTC. Translated, it gives CASSLSASDHEQYF.

The genes are TRBV7-9 and TRBJ2-1; D gene uncertain. The germline V gene has CDR1 SEHNR and CDR2 FQNEAQ (reference sequence). CDR3 length equals 13 residues. Deletions cut 4 bases from V and 6 bases from J, with 10 bases between. The CDR3 protein is CASSSKGPNEQFF. The CDR3 coding sequence is TGTGCCAGCAGCTCGAAGGGCCCCAATGAGCAGTTCTTC.

The chain couples TRBV18 to TRBJ2-5, with 7 bases lining up with TRBD1. The DNA end is a closer match to TRBJ2-7, so the J assignment may be wrong. The CDR3 consists of 15 residues. Germline CDR1 KGHSH, CDR2 LQKENI. The CDR3 DNA follows: TGTGCCAGCTCACCCATGGGACAGAGCTCCTACGAGCAGTACTTC. This gives the protein CASSPMGQSSYEQYF.

The V call is TRBV4-2, the J call TRBJ2-2, with 9 bases identical to TRBD1. CDR1 and CDR2 from the germline V gene are LGHNA and YNFKEQ. The CDR3 loop spans 20 amino acids. V gave up 6 bases and J gave up 1 base; unmatched junction bases: 18. CDR3 DNA: TGTGCCAGCAGGGGCACCGGACAGGGGTCCCACCCGCAGAACACCGGGGAGCTGTTTTTT. Translation: CASRGTGQGSHPQNTGELFF.

The chain links TRBV6-1 to TRBJ2-7; 7 bases agree with TRBD1. V trimming: 3 bases; J trimming: 0 bases; junction bases outside the gene matches: 8. The germline CDR1 and CDR2 sequences are MNHNS and SASEGT. The CDR3 sequence is 16 residues long. The CDR3 DNA sequence: TGTGCCAGCAGTGACACCCTGACAGGGAGCTCCTACGAGCAGTACTTC. Amino acids: CASSDTLTGSSYEQYF.

V and J are TRBV4-2 and TRBJ2-3; 12 bases line up with TRBD2. Germline loops: CDR1 LGHNA, CDR2 YNFKEQ. The J segment lost 4 bases and the V segment lost 4 bases, leaving 9 bases of the junction unmatched. The CDR3 spans 17 residues. This CDR3 is CASSPPLLAGGSDTQYF. The CDR3 nucleotides are TGTGCCAGCAGCCCACCCCTACTAGCGGGAGGATCAGATACGCAGTATTTT.

CDR3 nucleotide sequence: TGTGCCAGCAACCCTGGAGGGGAAGCTTTCTTT. Translated, it gives CASNPGGEAFF. The gene calls are TRBV6-1 and TRBJ1-1; no firm D call. CDR3 size: 11 residues. Per germline, CDR1 MNHNS and CDR2 SASEGT. V was clipped by 7 bases and J by 8 bases, with 11 bases between them.

DNA of the CDR3: TGTGCCAGTAGTATTTATGGCTCACAAGAGACCCAGTACTTC. Its protein is CASSIYGSQETQYF. The chain carries TRBV19 and TRBJ2-5; the D is unclear. V shed 3 bases and J shed 2 bases, with 10 bases lying between them. The CDR3 totals 14 residues. Germline V gene data show CDR1 as LNHDA and CDR2 as SQIVND (reference sequence).

This clone was counted between two and nine times. The J gene is TRBJ2-1, the V gene TRBV5-8; D is possibly TRBD2 (6 bases). Per germline, CDR1 SGHTS and CDR2 YDEGEE. Trimming shortened V by 0 bases and J by 0 bases, and 10 bases separated the two germline ends. The CDR3 has 16 residues. CDR3 in DNA: TGTGCCAGCAGCTTGGACCGGGGGAGCTCCTACAATGAGCAGTTCTTC. Translating gives CASSLDRGSSYNEQFF.